Here is one T cell receptor beta chain with its context. Its antigen is as yet unknown. Clones were read by immunoSEQ multiplex PCR, and TCRdb kept only the in-frame ones, dropping some. The sample has fewer than 200,000 clones, roughly nine tenths seen once. These data originate in a study of T cell responses to AZD1222 COVID-19 vaccine. Study details: Second doses that came at about 4 or about 12 weeks were put together. General study results and limits: Spike-specific TCR breadth rose after two AZD1222 doses, and depth rose as well.

After removal of 4 bases from V and 1 base from J, the junction contained 4 bases not matched to a gene. CDR3 size: 14 residues. Germline CDR1 MNHEY, CDR2 SVGAGI. This TCR was recovered from an adult in good health. The chain carries TRBV6-5 and TRBJ2-7; 7 bases map to TRBD1. Material: peripheral blood, obtained on day 0 of AZD1222 vaccination. DNA of the CDR3: TGTGCCAGCAGTTCCCGGGACAGATCCTACGAGCAGTACTTC. The encoded protein is CASSSRDRSYEQYF.